A single sample is the source of the 2 T cell receptor beta chains below, sequenced in a study of blood T cell repertoires in COVID-19. Libraries were prepared by immunoSEQ multiplex PCR; TCRdb keeps only in-frame clonotypes and omits some of them. The data hold around 250,000 clones, with about 88% observed a single time. Sequences were obtained from peripheral blood. The receptors here all came from a young man with active or convalescent COVID-19.

J is TRBJ2-1 and V is TRBV5-4; D is perhaps TRBD2 (6 bases). The CDR3 spans 15 residues. With 5 bases removed from V and 2 bases from J, the gap between germline ends came to 14 bases. The germline gives CDR1 SGHNT, CDR2 YYREEE (reference sequence). CDR3 sequence: CASSSGTPTYNEQFF. CDR3 DNA sequence: TGTGCCAGCAGTTCCGGGACTCCCACCTACAATGAGCAGTTCTTC. The full variable domain, completed using reference TRBV5-4 and TRBJ2-1, is ETGVTQSPTHLIKTRGQQVTLRCSSQSGHNTVSWYQQALGQGPQFIFQYYREEENGRGNFPPRFSGLQFPNYSSELNVNALELDDSALYLCASSSGTPTYNEQFFGPGTRLTVL.

This clone has more than one count but fewer than ten. J is TRBJ1-5 and V is TRBV13, with 7 bases lining up with TRBD1. V gave up 1 base and J gave up 1 base; unmatched junction bases: 4. Germline V gene data show CDR1 as PRHDT and CDR2 as FYEKMQ (reference sequence). The CDR3 sequence is 16 residues long. The CDR3 DNA is TGTGCCAGCAGCTTAGAAGGGGGCCCGAGCAATCAGCCCCAGCATTTT. It translates to CASSLEGGPSNQPQHF.